These 27 T cell receptor beta chains were all obtained from the same sample, sequenced in a study of shared clonotypes between healthy human individuals. Profiling relied on immunoSEQ multiplex PCR, and the TCRdb table lists in-frame clones only, not all of them. The sample yields millions of clones, approximately 94% seen once. The material sequenced was naive CD4+ T cells sorted from blood. The subset here: CD45RA+ positively selected. These receptors originate from a young man in good health.

The CDR3 coding sequence is TGCGCCAGCAGCCAACGGTTAGAAGGGCGGGATGCCTACGAGCAGTACTTC. It encodes CASSQRLEGRDAYEQYF. The chain uses TRBV4-1 and TRBJ2-7; D perhaps matches TRBD2 (6 bases). There are 17 residues in the CDR3. The V end lost 2 bases, the J end lost 2 bases, and 19 bases lay between the germline ends. Per the germline V gene, CDR1 is MGHRA and CDR2 is YSYEKL.

This chain connects TRBV28 to TRBJ1-5; tentative D call: TRBD1 (6 bases). The V and J ends lost 5 bases and 3 bases respectively, with 11 bases between them. Germline assignment: CDR1 MDHEN and CDR2 SYDVKM. This CDR3 spans 14 amino acids. CDR3 sequence: CASSPTGTNQPQHF. The CDR3 DNA reads as TGTGCCAGCAGTCCCACAGGGACCAATCAGCCCCAGCATTTT.

The chain links TRBV5-4 to TRBJ2-5; tentatively, D is TRBD2 (6 bases). This CDR3 comprises 16 residues. V lost 0 bases and J lost 5, with 17 bases in between. Germline values: CDR1 SGHNT, CDR2 YYREEE (reference sequence). CDR3 sequence (DNA): TGTGCCAGCAGCTTGGGAGGAGATAGCGGCGTGGAGACCCAGTACTTC. This translates into CASSLGGDSGVETQYF.

V and J are TRBV5-6 and TRBJ1-6; D gene ambiguous. V was pared by 1 base and J by 7 bases, with 12 bases between. The CDR3 spans 15 residues. Germline V gene lookup returns CDR1 SGHDT and CDR2 YYEEEE. The CDR3 DNA follows: TGTGCCAGCAGCTTGACGCGGAATCCCAATTCACCCCTCCACTTT. Protein: CASSLTRNPNSPLHF.

Comment on this clone: Other DNA variants within this sample encode the same CDR3. The gene calls are TRBV29-1 and TRBJ2-3, with D maybe TRBD1 (6 bases). The CDR3 runs 12 residues. V lost 3 bases, J lost 3 bases, and 7 bases lay in between. CDR1 is SQVTM, CDR2 ANQGSEA, per germline. CDR3 amino acids: CSVDRGTDTQYF. CDR3 sequence (DNA): TGCAGCGTTGACAGGGGTACAGATACGCAGTATTTT.

Concerning this clone: Other DNA sequences from this sample encode an identical CDR3 as well. The V call is TRBV27, the J call TRBJ1-5, with 7 bases aligning to TRBD1. The CDR3 covers 15 residues. V shed 2 bases and J 0 bases; nucleotides not matched to a gene: 1. Per germline, CDR1 MNHEY and CDR2 SMNVEV (reference sequence). The CDR3 nucleotides read TGTGCCAGCAGTTTACAGGGGGTTAGCAATCAGCCCCAGCATTTT. Its translation: CASSLQGVSNQPQHF.

The chain joins TRBV7-2 to TRBJ1-2, with TRBD1 matching over 8 bases. Germline values: CDR1 SGHTA, CDR2 FQGNSA. The CDR3 loop spans 15 amino acids. Trimming at V came to 1 base and at J to 5 bases, leaving 6 bases not matched to a gene. In DNA, the CDR3 is TGTGCCAGCAGCTTAGAGGGCAGACAGGGGTATGGCTACACCTTC. This sequence encodes CASSLEGRQGYGYTF.

The chain is built from TRBV6-6 and TRBJ1-1, with a possible D match to TRBD1 (5 bases). The germline CDR1 and CDR2 sequences are MNHNY and SVGAGI (reference sequence). This CDR3 spans 14 amino acids. V lost 11 bases, J lost 3 bases, and 19 bases lay in between. CDR3 residues: CAVTQGSLHTEAFF. CDR3 nucleotides: TGTGCCGTCACCCAGGGCAGCTTACACACTGAAGCTTTCTTT.

V and J are TRBV7-2 and TRBJ2-1, with D hard to call. Trimming removed 1 base from V and 9 bases from J, with 13 bases in between. Germline V CDR1 and CDR2: SGHTA, FQGNSA. CDR3 length: 14 residues. CDR3 in amino acids: CASSLGFPFTEQFF. CDR3 nucleotides: TGTGCCAGCAGCTTAGGTTTTCCTTTCACTGAGCAGTTCTTC.

The V and J genes are TRBV19 and TRBJ2-1; perhaps TRBD1 as D (5 bases). V was cut by 0 bases and J by 6 bases, with 12 bases left in between. Germline V gene sequence: CDR1 LNHDA, CDR2 SQIVND (reference sequence). The CDR3 totals 15 residues. CDR3 nucleotide sequence: TGTGCCAGTAGTATAGACAGGGTTGGGTCCAATGAGCAGTTCTTC. This gives the protein CASSIDRVGSNEQFF.

This chain uses TRBV11-3 with TRBJ1-2; maybe TRBD1 (6 bases). This CDR3 spans 15 amino acids. V lost 5 bases and J lost 4, with 17 bases in between. In germline, CDR1 is SGHNT, CDR2 YENEEA. The CDR3 sequence: CASSAPGGPFYGYTF. The DNA for the CDR3 is TGTGCCAGCAGCGCCCCGGGGGGCCCTTTCTATGGCTACACCTTC.

The rearrangement links TRBV28 to TRBJ1-5; a weak D match, TRBD1 (5 bases). The CDR3 sequence is 15 residues long. Germline lookup yields CDR1 MDHEN and CDR2 SYDVKM. With 1 base removed from V and 7 bases from J, the gap between germline ends came to 14 bases. CDR3 sequence: CASSLSGGRRQPQHF. DNA for the CDR3: TGTGCCAGCAGTTTATCGGGGGGTCGGAGACAGCCCCAGCATTTT.

The CDR3 bases are TGCGCCAGCAGCTTGTCTAGCGGGACCTCCTACAATGAGCAGTTCTTC. Translating gives CASSLSSGTSYNEQFF. The chain joins TRBV5-1 to TRBJ2-1, with 9 bases identical to TRBD2. The CDR3 has 16 amino acids. Germline V gives CDR1 SGHRS, CDR2 YFSETQ. The J segment lost 0 bases and the V segment lost 1 base, leaving 2 bases of the junction unmatched.

This rearrangement joins TRBV14 to TRBJ2-5, with 8 nucleotides matching TRBD1. CDR3 size: 16 residues. The ends lost 0 bases at V and 2 bases at J; junction bases unmatched: 5. Germline V gene lookup returns CDR1 SGHDN and CDR2 FVKESK. CDR3 region: CASSQDRGQIQETQYF. CDR3 sequence (DNA): TGTGCCAGCAGCCAAGACAGGGGGCAAATTCAAGAGACCCAGTACTTC.

This clone was found a few times. This sequence joins TRBV6-1 and TRBJ1-1; D perhaps matches TRBD1 (6 bases). Trimming left V 10 bases short and J 8 bases short, with 11 bases between. Looked up from germline, CDR1 is MNHNS and CDR2 is SASEGT. The CDR3 has 10 amino acids. CDR3 DNA: TGTGCCACGAACCAGGGGGAAGCTTTCTTT. Translating gives CATNQGEAFF.

The DNA for the CDR3 is TGTGCCAGCAGCGGACAGGCCTCCTACGAGCAGTACTTC. Translation gives CASSGQASYEQYF. This chain connects TRBV27 to TRBJ2-7, with 7 bases lining up with TRBD1. Germline CDR1 and CDR2: MNHEY and SMNVEV (reference sequence). With V trimmed by 6 bases and J by 0 bases, 2 bases remained unmatched. This CDR3 is 13 amino acids long.

The chain is built from TRBV28 and TRBJ1-2, with unresolved D. Per the germline V gene, CDR1 is MDHEN and CDR2 is SYDVKM. V lost 2 bases to trimming and J lost 5 bases, with 12 bases between them. This CDR3 spans 14 amino acids. The CDR3 loop reads CASSLGRVNYGYTF. The CDR3 bases are TGTGCCAGCAGTTTAGGAAGGGTCAATTATGGCTACACCTTC.

CDR3: CALGQGGSPLHF. The CDR3 nucleotides read TGTGCCTTGGGACAGGGGGGTTCACCCCTCCACTTT. The rearrangement links TRBV30 to TRBJ1-6; 11 bases align to TRBD1. The ends lost 7 bases at V and 9 bases at J; junction bases unmatched: 2. The CDR3 is 12 residues long. Germline V lookup: CDR1 GTSNPN, CDR2 SVGIG (reference sequence).

On this clone: The junction does not match germline at one end; this may be a read error. Additional DNA sequences in this sample encode the identical CDR3. J is TRBJ2-1 and V is TRBV20-1; possible D gene TRBD1, 6 bases. The CDR3 covers 11 residues. Germline values: CDR1 DFQATT, CDR2 SNEGSKA (reference sequence). CDR3 residues: CSARGGGEQFF. DNA for the CDR3: TGCAGTGCAAGAGGGGGTGGTGAGCAGTTCTTC.

V is TRBV7-2 and J is TRBJ2-7, with D maybe TRBD1 (6 bases). Germline CDR1 reads SGHTA; CDR2 reads FQGNSA. Deletions cut 4 bases from V and 3 bases from J, with 13 bases between. The CDR3 extends over 14 amino acids. CDR3 nucleotides: TGTGCCAGCAGCTACCGCGTGGACAGCTACGAGCAGTACTTC. Amino acid sequence: CASSYRVDSYEQYF.

V and J are TRBV18 and TRBJ2-3; D possibly corresponds to TRBD2 (6 bases). Germline V gene sequence: CDR1 KGHSH, CDR2 LQKENI. The CDR3 has 14 amino acids. The V gene lost 4 bases and the J gene lost 6 bases, with 14 bases spanning the gap. The CDR3 sequence: CASSLSRGSDTQYF. The CDR3 nucleotides are TGTGCCAGCTCACTGTCGCGGGGCTCGGATACGCAGTATTTT.

The chain employs TRBV19 and TRBJ2-6; tentatively, D is TRBD1 (5 bases). The V end lost 6 bases, the J end lost 4 bases, and 13 bases lay between the germline ends. This CDR3 has 15 residues. Germline V gene lookup returns CDR1 LNHDA and CDR2 SQIVND (reference sequence). The DNA for the CDR3 is TGTGCCAGTAGCCCGTCCTGGACAGGGGCCAACGTCCTGACTTTC. Translating gives CASSPSWTGANVLTF.

This clone was picked up one time. The chain has TRBV11-2 and TRBJ2-7; D is perhaps TRBD1 (5 bases). CDR1 is SGHAT and CDR2 is FQNNGV in the germline V gene. CDR3 length: 12 amino acids. V dropped 6 bases and J dropped 2 bases, with 8 bases sitting between them. CDR3 region: CASRIGAYEQYF. The CDR3 DNA is TGTGCCAGCAGGATAGGGGCCTACGAGCAGTACTTC.

The chain is built from TRBV2 and TRBJ2-1, with D hard to call. Per germline, CDR1 SNHLY and CDR2 FYNNEI. The ends were cut back, 7 bases at V and 8 bases at J, with 18 bases in the middle. The CDR3 has 14 amino acids. Here the CDR3 reads CASNKQLGFDEQFF. In nucleotides, the CDR3 is TGTGCCAGCAATAAACAGTTAGGCTTCGATGAGCAGTTCTTC.

This chain links TRBV4-1 with TRBJ2-5; possible D gene TRBD2, 6 bases. CDR1 and CDR2 (germline): MGHRA, YSYEKL. This CDR3 is 15 amino acids long. Trimming shortened V by 5 bases and J by 2 bases, and 15 bases separated the two germline ends. The CDR3 loop is CASSSGTPQQETQYF. CDR3 bases: TGCGCCAGCAGCTCCGGGACTCCACAGCAAGAGACCCAGTACTTC.

The genes are TRBV5-1 and TRBJ2-1; 7 bases map to TRBD2. There are 16 residues in the CDR3. The germline V gene has CDR1 SGHRS and CDR2 YFSETQ. V was pared by 2 bases and J by 2 bases, with 7 bases of the junction left unmatched. CDR3 DNA sequence: TGCGCCAGCAGCTTTCGAGAGGGAGGGGCCTACAATGAGCAGTTCTTC. It yields the protein CASSFREGGAYNEQFF. Drawing the rest from reference TRBV5-1 and TRBJ2-1, the complete variable domain is KAGVTQTPRYLIKTRGQQVTLSCSPISGHRSVSWYQQTPGQGLQFLFEYFSETQRNKGNFPGRFSGRQFSNSRSEMNVSTLELGDSALYLCASSFREGGAYNEQFFGPGTRLTVL.

The V gene is TRBV5-4, the J gene TRBJ2-7; 8 bases agree with TRBD1. The germline CDR1 and CDR2 sequences are SGHNT and YYREEE (reference sequence). The CDR3 contains 16 residues. V gave up 0 bases and J gave up 0 bases; unmatched junction bases: 5. CDR3 nucleotides: TGTGCCAGCAGCTTGGACTACAGGGGGAGCTCCTACGAGCAGTACTTC. Protein product: CASSLDYRGSSYEQYF.